The 18 T cell receptor beta chains below all came from one sample that was sequenced in a study of a mutant IDH1 vaccine in newly diagnosed glioma. Clones were sequenced by immunoSEQ multiplex PCR, and TCRdb holds only the in-frame ones, with some missing. Of 65,000 or so clones in the sample, around 83% were seen once. These receptors have no known antigen. The time point was: week 23, last vaccination. Doses of 300 ug of mutant IDH1 20-mer peptide were given with topical imiquimod. Source: PBMCs, taken from a glioma patient whose treatment included an IDH1 peptide vaccine. These receptors were taken from a man aged 30 to 39 with glioma.

V and J are TRBV6-5 and TRBJ1-2, with 7 nucleotides matching TRBD1. The J segment lost 2 bases and the V segment lost 5 bases, leaving 8 bases of the junction unmatched. Germline CDR1 is MNHEY and CDR2 is SVGAGI. The CDR3 extends over 15 amino acids. The CDR3: CASSLRQGVNYGYTF. DNA of the CDR3: TGTGCCAGCAGTCTCCGACAGGGAGTAAACTATGGCTACACCTTC.

The chain has TRBV27 and TRBJ1-6; a possible D gene is TRBD1 (5 bases). V lost 5 bases, J lost 0 bases, and 23 bases lay in between. The CDR3 consists of 20 residues. Germline values: CDR1 MNHEY, CDR2 SMNVEV (reference sequence). The CDR3 sequence: CASSRYRQLTRSSYNSPLHF. CDR3 in DNA: TGTGCCAGCAGTCGCTACCGACAGCTCACCAGGAGCTCCTATAATTCACCCCTCCACTTT.

This clone was detected only a few times. The chain links TRBV5-1 to TRBJ1-4; tentative D call: TRBD1 (5 bases). Trimming removed 5 bases from V and 8 bases from J, with 10 bases in between. CDR1 is SGHRS and CDR2 is YFSETQ in the germline V gene. This CDR3 is built from 12 residues. CDR3 residues: CASRYRQEKLFF. CDR3 in DNA: TGCGCCAGCAGGTATAGACAGGAAAAACTGTTTTTT.

The genes are TRBV28 and TRBJ1-3, with no clear D. Germline-derived CDR1 and CDR2 are MDHEN and SYDVKM. This CDR3 has 13 residues. Trimming stripped 6 bases from V and 0 bases from J, with 6 bases between. CDR3 amino acids: CASRYPSGNTIYF. The CDR3 DNA follows: TGTGCCAGCAGGTACCCCTCTGGAAACACCATATATTTT. The full variable domain, in which reference TRBV28 and TRBJ1-3 provide the parts outside the CDR3, is DVKVTQSSRYLVKRTGEKVFLECVQDMDHENMFWYRQDPGLGLRLIYFSYDVKMKEKGDIPEGYSVSREKKERFSLILESASTNQTSMYLCASRYPSGNTIYFGEGSWLTVV.

The chain uses TRBV10-2 and TRBJ2-1; TRBD1 aligns across 8 bases. V gave up 7 bases and J gave up 0 bases; unmatched junction bases: 17. CDR3 length: 19 residues. CDR1 and CDR2 from the germline V gene are WSHSY and SAAADI. This CDR3 is CASNFGQGAHLLSYNEQFF. The CDR3 bases are TGCGCCAGCAATTTTGGACAGGGTGCGCACCTTCTCTCCTACAATGAGCAGTTCTTC.

This clone was seen once. The chain combines TRBV7-6 with TRBJ2-5; either TRBD1 or TRBD2 may fit D (5 bases each). CDR3 length: 15 residues. Germline lookup yields CDR1 SGHVS and CDR2 FNYEAQ. V was trimmed by 4 bases and J by 5 bases, leaving 17 bases between them. The CDR3 DNA follows: TGTGCCAGCAGCTCATCCTTCAGGGAGTCGGAGACCCAGTACTTC. Translated, it gives CASSSSFRESETQYF.

The chain employs TRBV6-1 and TRBJ1-2; 8 bases are a match to TRBD1. The CDR3 sequence is 15 residues long. The germline gives CDR1 MNHNS, CDR2 SASEGT. Trimming at V came to 6 bases and at J to 3 bases, leaving 9 bases not matched to a gene. CDR3 in DNA: TGTGCCAGCAGACTTATTACAGGGGGTGACTATGGCTACACCTTC. This gives the protein CASRLITGGDYGYTF.

This clone was counted a few times. The V gene is TRBV7-8, the J gene TRBJ1-6; D is uncertain. V was clipped by 1 base and J by 7 bases, with 11 bases between them. From germline, CDR1 is SGHVS and CDR2 FQNEAQ. The CDR3 is made up of 15 amino acids. The CDR3 here is CASSLDLGSNSPLHF. Here the CDR3 DNA reads TGTGCCAGCAGCTTAGACCTGGGATCAAATTCACCCCTCCACTTT.

This chain joins TRBV11-2 and TRBJ2-5; no firm D call. Germline V CDR1 and CDR2: SGHAT, FQNNGV. V dropped 4 bases and J dropped 5 bases, with 11 bases sitting between them. This CDR3 is 13 amino acids long. CDR3 in DNA: TGTGCCAGCAGCTCCACGGTTTGGGAGACCCAGTACTTC. This translates into CASSSTVWETQYF.

This clone was seen a single time. The rearrangement uses TRBV4-2 and TRBJ2-7; D is unclear. The CDR3 totals 15 residues. Germline CDR1 reads LGHNA; CDR2 reads YNFKEQ. V was shortened by 5 bases and J by 3 bases, with 17 bases between the two germline ends. CDR3 sequence: CASSYTWTANYEQYF. The DNA for the CDR3 is TGTGCCAGCAGCTACACTTGGACGGCTAACTACGAGCAGTACTTC.

The rearrangement uses TRBV5-1 and TRBJ2-3; D is possibly TRBD1 or TRBD2 (6 bases each). The germline V gene encodes CDR1 SGHRS and CDR2 YFSETQ. This CDR3 is 15 amino acids long. V was clipped by 0 bases and J by 6 bases, with 14 bases between them. The CDR3 DNA reads TGCGCCAGCAGCTTGGAGGGGGGCCTCGGGGATACGCAGTATTTT. It codes for CASSLEGGLGDTQYF.

The chain links TRBV20-1 to TRBJ2-1, with D possibly being TRBD2 (7 bases). Germline CDR1 reads DFQATT; CDR2 reads SNEGSKA (reference sequence). Trimming stripped 0 bases from V and 15 bases from J, with 12 bases between. This CDR3 has 11 amino acids. The CDR3 region has the DNA TGCAGTGCTAGAGAAAACGGGGGGCGGTTCTTC. It specifies CSARENGGRFF.

The chain carries TRBV21-1 and TRBJ1-4. TRBV21-1 is recorded as a pseudogene. This CDR3 region has 16 residues. CDR3 region: CASSNPKQPGNEKLFF. As DNA, the CDR3 is TGTGCCAGCAGCAACCCCAAGCAGCCTGGAAATGAAAAACTGTTTTTT.

V is TRBV7-9 and J is TRBJ1-5; unclear D gene. Trimming stripped 0 bases from V and 3 bases from J, with 6 bases between. The CDR3 sequence is 14 residues long. Germline values: CDR1 SEHNR, CDR2 FQNEAQ (reference sequence). In DNA form, the CDR3 reads TGTGCCAGCAGCTTAGCGCCGATCAATCAGCCCCAGCATTTT. Translation: CASSLAPINQPQHF.

The chain uses TRBV4-2 and TRBJ1-3, with no clear D. This CDR3 is built from 15 residues. Looked up from germline, CDR1 is LGHNA and CDR2 is YNFKEQ. The ends were cut back, 3 bases at V and 0 bases at J, with 9 bases in the middle. The CDR3 sequence: CASSHPDYSGNTIYF. The CDR3 DNA reads TGTGCCAGCAGCCATCCGGATTACTCTGGAAACACCATATATTTT.

This clone appeared a single time. The V and J genes are TRBV6-5 and TRBJ2-1, with 11 bases aligning to TRBD2. This CDR3 has 16 residues. V trimming: 1 base; J trimming: 8 bases; junction bases outside the gene matches: 7. Per germline, CDR1 MNHEY and CDR2 SVGAGI. Written as DNA, the CDR3 is TGTGCCAGCAGTTACTGGGCTAGCGGGGGGTCGGATGAGCAGTTCTTC. Amino acid sequence: CASSYWASGGSDEQFF.

The chain couples TRBV7-9 to TRBJ1-2, with 7 bases aligning to TRBD1. The CDR3 extends over 15 amino acids. The germline V gene has CDR1 SEHNR and CDR2 FQNEAQ (reference sequence). Losses at the gene ends were 3 bases for V and 6 bases for J; bases not matched to a gene: 10. The DNA of the CDR3 is TGTGCCAGCAGCTTGCGGGAAAGGGGGCCTGATGGCTACACCTTC. It codes for CASSLRERGPDGYTF. The variable domain in full, completed from reference TRBV7-9 and TRBJ1-2, reads DTGVSQNPRHKITKRGQNVTFRCDPISEHNRLYWYRQTLGQGPEFLTYFQNEAQLEKSRLLSDRFSAERPKGSFSTLEIQRTEQGDSAMYLCASSLRERGPDGYTFGSGTRLTVV.

V and J are TRBV5-5 and TRBJ2-2, with TRBD1 matching 8 bases. V shed 1 base and J 5 bases; nucleotides not matched to a gene: 10. Germline CDR1 and CDR2: SGHKS and YYEKEE (reference sequence). The CDR3 is made up of 17 amino acids. This CDR3 is CASSLSTQGASTGELFF. CDR3 sequence (DNA): TGTGCCAGCAGCTTGAGTACGCAGGGGGCATCAACCGGGGAGCTGTTTTTT.